The rows below give T cell receptor beta chains drawn from one sample of a study of brain T cells in children with intractable seizures. Generated by immunoSEQ multiplex PCR, the TCRdb table keeps only in-frame clones and is missing some. The repertoire holds roughly 80,000 clones, around 91% seen once, with roughly 24% in the top ten. Material: peripheral blood, obtained at surgery. These receptors were collected from a girl aged 2-10 years with Rasmussen encephalitis and intractable seizures. Both conserved end residues are part of each CDR3. The D gene is left open where the match is weak. The size field is filled for only some rows; it gives once, few, many or a size class.

J gene	D gene	clone size	V gene	CDR3 DNA	CDR3 protein
TRBJ2-2	-	-	TRBV29-1	TGCAGCGGCCATATTAACACCGGGGAGCTGTTTTTT	CSGHINTGELFF
TRBJ2-1	-	-	TRBV3-1/TRBV3-2	TGTGCCAGCAGCCAATCGCCCTTCCCGAACATCTACAATGAGCAGTTCTTC	CASSQSPFPNIYNEQFF
TRBJ1-6	TRBD1	few	TRBV5-4	TGTGCCAGCAACCCGACAGGGCCCAATTCACCCCTCCACTTT	CASNPTGPNSPLHF
TRBJ2-2	TRBD2	-	TRBV12-3/TRBV12-4	TGTGCCAGCGGGCTAGCGGGCACCGGGGAGCTGTTTTTT	CASGLAGTGELFF
TRBJ2-2	-	once	TRBV7-5	TGTGTCAGAAGCCATGGCCGGGCGGAGAACACCGGGGAGCTGTTTTTT	CVRSHGRAENTGELFF
TRBJ1-4	TRBD1	-	TRBV15	TGTGCCACCAGCAGAGATATATCACCGGGACAGTTAAATGAAAAACTGTTTTTT	CATSRDISPGQLNEKLFF
TRBJ2-3	-	-	TRBV5-4	TGTGCCAGCAGCCCCCCCGGCGGGAACACAGATACGCAGTATTTT	CASSPPGGNTDTQYF
TRBJ1-4	-	-	TRBV5-1	TGCGCCAGCAGCTTCAACACAGATGAAAAACTGTTTTTT	CASSFNTDEKLFF
TRBJ1-5	TRBD1	-	TRBV7-8	TGTGCCAGCAGCTTGACAGGGGGCCGGGATCAGCCCCAGCATTTT	CASSLTGGRDQPQHF
TRBJ2-1	-	-	TRBV12-3/TRBV12-4	TGTGCCAGCAGTTTGGGGGGTTACAATGAGCAGTTCTTC	CASSLGGYNEQFF
TRBJ2-7	-	-	TRBV12-3/TRBV12-4	TGTGCCAGCAGTTTAGGAACCGACGGACCGCAGTACTTC	CASSLGTDGPQYF
TRBJ1-5	-	few	TRBV13	TGTGCCAGCAGCTTAGCTGGGAGTCAGCCCCAGCATTTT	CASSLAGSQPQHF
TRBJ2-3	-	once	TRBV5-4	TGTGCCAGCAGCGTGGGCCCCAAGGACACAGATACGCAGTATTTT	CASSVGPKDTDTQYF
TRBJ2-1	TRBD2	-	TRBV5-1	TGCGCCAGCAGCTTGGTGCTAGCGGACAATGAGCAGTTCTTC	CASSLVLADNEQFF
TRBJ2-7	-	-	TRBV4-1	TGCGCCAGCAGCCAAGCGCTTGACTCCTACGAGCAGTACTTC	CASSQALDSYEQYF
TRBJ2-3	TRBD2	-	TRBV10-3	TGTGCCATCAAGAGCGGGGATAACACAGATACGCAGTATTTT	CAIKSGDNTDTQYF
TRBJ2-1	-	-	TRBV5-5	TGTGCCAGCAGCGGTGAAGAAACCAACTACAATGAGCAGTTCTTC	CASSGEETNYNEQFF
TRBJ2-3	TRBD2	-	TRBV4-2	TGTGCCAGCAGCCAAGATTCCCCTGGGAGGGACCACCCTAGCACAGATACGCAGTATTTT	CASSQDSPGRDHPSTDTQYF
TRBJ2-5	TRBD1	-	TRBV3-1/TRBV3-2	TGTGCCAGCAGCCGGGGAACAGGGGTACGAGGAGAGACCCAGTACTTC	CASSRGTGVRGETQYF
TRBJ1-1	-	once	TRBV14	TGTGCCAGCAGCCAAACAGCGAACACTGAAGCTTTCTTT	CASSQTANTEAFF
TRBJ2-1	-	once	TRBV5-4	TGTGCCAGCAGCTTGGGACGACCTCGTAGCAATGAGCAGTTCTTC	CASSLGRPRSNEQFF
TRBJ1-1	TRBD1	-	TRBV19	TGTGCCAGTAACGGACCGGGACAGCCCGGTTCTAACACTGAAGCTTTCTTT	CASNGPGQPGSNTEAFF
TRBJ2-3	TRBD2	-	TRBV7-3	TGTGCCAGCAGTGTTAGCGGGATCACAGATACGCAGTATTTT	CASSVSGITDTQYF
TRBJ2-3	-	-	TRBV24-1	TGTGCCACCAGTGAGCTTTTAACAGGGTCTAGCACAGATACGCAGTATTTT	CATSELLTGSSTDTQYF
TRBJ2-1	TRBD2	-	TRBV5-5	TGTGCCAGCAGCTTGGTTGGCGGGGAGGGGAGGAATGAGCAGTTCTTC	CASSLVGGEGRNEQFF
TRBJ1-2	-	-	TRBV13	TGTGCCAGCAGCCAGGAGGGGCCGGAGGCTCCGTCGGACTATGGCTACACCTTC	CASSQEGPEAPSDYGYTF
TRBJ2-2	-	-	TRBV19	TGTGCCAGTAGTATACCCGGCGGGGAGCTGTTTTTT	CASSIPGGELFF
TRBJ2-4	-	-	TRBV19	TGTGCCAGTAGTAGCTGGGCCAAAAACATTCAGTACTTC	CASSSWAKNIQYF
TRBJ1-2	-	-	TRBV11-2	TGTGCCAGCAGCTTAGTAAGGGCAGGGAGAGGCTATGGCTACACCTTC	CASSLVRAGRGYGYTF
TRBJ1-5	TRBD1	-	TRBV5-6	TGTGCCAGCACCCCAGACAGGGAAGGTCAGCCCCAGCATTTT	CASTPDREGQPQHF
TRBJ2-7	TRBD1	-	TRBV18	TGTGCCAGCTCACCACTGAGGGACAGGGGGCGTTTTACCGAGCAGTACTTC	CASSPLRDRGRFTEQYF
TRBJ2-1	-	-	TRBV24-1	TGTGCCACCGAGGGTCGGTCCTCGTATGGTGAGCAGTTCTTC	CATEGRSSYGEQFF
TRBJ1-1	TRBD1	-	TRBV6-5	TGTGCCAGCATTTACAGGGGCGAAAACACTGAAGCTTTCTTT	CASIYRGENTEAFF
TRBJ1-5	-	few	TRBV7-2	TGTGCCAGCAGCCGTCAGGGGCGATATAGCAATCAGCCCCAGCATTTT	CASSRQGRYSNQPQHF
TRBJ1-2	-	-	TRBV11-2	TGTGCCAGCAGCCCAGGCCCCGGCGGCTACACCTTC	CASSPGPGGYTF
TRBJ1-1	-	-	TRBV10-3	TGTGCCATCAGTGAGTCGGCCAACACTGAAGCTTTCTTT	CAISESANTEAFF
TRBJ2-3	TRBD2	-	TRBV5-1	TGCGCCAGCAGCCCCGGGACTACAGGAGATACGCAGTATTTT	CASSPGTTGDTQYF
TRBJ1-2	-	-	TRBV30	TGTGCCTGGAGTGTACGGCACAGCCGGAGCTATGGCTACACCTTC	CAWSVRHSRSYGYTF
TRBJ1-3	-	few	TRBV3-1/TRBV3-2	TGTGCCAGCAGCCAGGGACGTGAATCTGGAAACACCATATATTTT	CASSQGRESGNTIYF
TRBJ2-7	-	-	TRBV19	TGTGCCAGTAGTGTGTATCACTGGGCAGGTAAACCCTACGAGCAGTACTTC	CASSVYHWAGKPYEQYF
TRBJ1-6	-	-	TRBV4-1	TGCGCCAGCAGCCAATCGAGACTGTATAATTCACCCCTCCACTTT	CASSQSRLYNSPLHF
TRBJ1-5	-	-	TRBV18	TGTGCCAGCACTGGGGCTTCGGGCCAGCCCCAGCATTTT	CASTGASGQPQHF
TRBJ1-2	TRBD1	-	TRBV28	TGTGCCAGCAGCTCTCGACAGGGTATAGTCTATGGCTACACCTTC	CASSSRQGIVYGYTF
TRBJ2-5	TRBD2	-	TRBV24-1	TGTGCCACCTCGGGGGGGGCGGGAGAGACCCAGTACTTC	CATSGGAGETQYF
TRBJ1-3	-	-	TRBV28	TGTGCCAGCAGTTTTCGGGGAACTGGAAACACCATATATTTT	CASSFRGTGNTIYF
TRBJ1-5	-	-	TRBV9	TGTGCCAGCAGCCCGGGGGGCGCGGGTCAGCCCCAGCATTTT	CASSPGGAGQPQHF
TRBJ1-1	-	-	TRBV3-1/TRBV3-2	TGTGCCAGCAGCCTAGGAGCGAACACTGAAGCTTTCTTT	CASSLGANTEAFF
TRBJ2-7	-	once	TRBV9	TGTGCCAGCAGCGCCTCGGGGTACGAGCAGTACTTC	CASSASGYEQYF
TRBJ1-2	-	-	TRBV6-6	TGTGCCAGCACTGACCGGGGCTATGGCTACACCTTC	CASTDRGYGYTF
TRBJ2-1	TRBD2	-	TRBV4-1	TGCGCCAGCAGCCAAGGACTAGCGGACAATGAGCAGTTCTTC	CASSQGLADNEQFF
TRBJ2-5	-	-	TRBV29-1	TGCAGCGTTGAAGAGAGCCGCGACAACCAAGAGACCCAGTACTTC	CSVEESRDNQETQYF
TRBJ2-3	-	-	TRBV7-3	TGTGCCAGCAGCTTCTTCCATAGCACAGATACGCAGTATTTT	CASSFFHSTDTQYF
TRBJ2-7	TRBD1	few	TRBV4-2	TGTGCCAGCAGCCCACCGGGACAGGGTGTAGACGAGCAGTACTTC	CASSPPGQGVDEQYF
TRBJ2-2	-	-	TRBV30	TGTGCCTGGATATACACCGGGGAGCTGTTTTTT	CAWIYTGELFF
TRBJ2-3	-	once	TRBV5-1	TGCGCCAGCAGCCCGGGAAGGCCCACAGATACGCAGTATTTT	CASSPGRPTDTQYF